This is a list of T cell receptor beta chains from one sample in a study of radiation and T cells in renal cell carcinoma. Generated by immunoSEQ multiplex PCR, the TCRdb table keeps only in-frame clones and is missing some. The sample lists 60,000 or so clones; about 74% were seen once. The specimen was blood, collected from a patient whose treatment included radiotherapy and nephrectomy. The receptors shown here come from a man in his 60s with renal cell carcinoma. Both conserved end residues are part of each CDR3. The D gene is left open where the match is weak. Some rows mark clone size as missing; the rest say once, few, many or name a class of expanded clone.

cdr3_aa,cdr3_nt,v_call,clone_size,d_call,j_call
CAAGGGRQETQYF,TGTGCCGCAGGAGGCGGGAGACAAGAGACCCAGTACTTC,TRBV28,NA,TRBD2,TRBJ2-5
CASSPGRQETQYF,TGTGCCAGCAGCCCCGGGCGCCAAGAGACCCAGTACTTC,TRBV13,NA,NA,TRBJ2-5
CAYHVEGYTF,TGTGCCTACCACGTAGAGGGCTACACCTTC,TRBV30,NA,NA,TRBJ1-2
CASSPGRDLSSGNTIYF,TGTGCCAGCAGTCCCGGCCGGGACTTGAGCTCTGGAAACACCATATATTTT,TRBV7-9,NA,NA,TRBJ1-3
CSVDGPRGEQYF,TGCAGCGTTGATGGCCCTCGGGGCGAGCAGTACTTC,TRBV29-1,NA,NA,TRBJ2-7
CASSLVGGGAFFPDTQYF,TGTGCCAGCAGTCTAGTGGGCGGGGGGGCTTTTTTTCCAGATACGCAGTATTTT,TRBV7-2,NA,TRBD2,TRBJ2-3
CASSSDSWDTQYF,TGTGCCAGCAGCTCGGACAGCTGGGATACGCAGTATTTT,TRBV7-2,NA,NA,TRBJ2-3
CASGPISGNTIYF,TGTGCCAGTGGTCCGATCTCTGGAAACACCATATATTTT,TRBV19,NA,NA,TRBJ1-3
CAWSVGSQGSGEKLFF,TGTGCCTGGAGTGTGGGAAGTCAAGGAAGTGGCGAAAAACTGTTTTTT,TRBV30,NA,NA,TRBJ1-4
CAISATRDRDGYTF,TGTGCCATCAGTGCCACGCGGGACAGGGATGGCTACACCTTC,TRBV10-3,NA,TRBD1,TRBJ1-2
CAISEQATYGYTF,TGTGCCATCAGTGAGCAGGCCACCTATGGCTACACCTTC,TRBV10-3,NA,NA,TRBJ1-2
CASSEEEGYLAQYF,TGTGCCAGCAGTGAAGAGGAAGGATATTTGGCCCAGTACTTC,TRBV2,NA,NA,TRBJ2-5
CASSLVSRSGANVLTF,TGCGCCAGCAGCTTGGTATCGAGATCTGGGGCCAACGTCCTGACTTTC,TRBV5-1,NA,NA,TRBJ2-6
CASSVAQGPTEGEQYF,TGTGCCAGCAGCGTAGCTCAGGGGCCTACTGAGGGAGAGCAGTACTTC,TRBV9,NA,NA,TRBJ2-7
CASTQGTSGRGETQYF,TGTGCCAGTACCCAAGGGACTAGCGGGAGAGGGGAGACCCAGTACTTC,TRBV19,few,TRBD2,TRBJ2-5
CSATLANTEAFF,TGCAGCGCCACTCTGGCGAACACTGAAGCTTTCTTT,TRBV29-1,few,NA,TRBJ1-1
CASSTSGGQETQYF,TGCGCCAGCAGTACTAGCGGGGGCCAAGAGACCCAGTACTTC,TRBV5-1,few,TRBD2,TRBJ2-5
CASSRDRNTEAFF,TGTGCCAGCAGCCGGGACAGAAACACTGAAGCTTTCTTT,TRBV14,NA,TRBD1,TRBJ1-1
CASSLAGGLYNEQFF,TGCGCCAGCAGCTTGGCTGGCGGGCTCTACAATGAGCAGTTCTTC,TRBV5-1,NA,NA,TRBJ2-1
CASSEPSRGTDTQYF,TGCGCCAGCAGTGAACCCAGCCGGGGGACAGATACGCAGTATTTT,TRBV10-2,once,NA,TRBJ2-3
CASSPMSSGGRTSTDTQYF,TGTGCCAGCTCACCAATGTCGAGCGGGGGCCGTACTAGCACAGATACGCAGTATTTT,TRBV18,NA,TRBD2,TRBJ2-3
CASSPPPGAGGADTQYF,TGCGCCAGCAGCCCGCCCCCAGGAGCGGGAGGTGCAGATACGCAGTATTTT,TRBV4-1,NA,TRBD2,TRBJ2-3
CASSLAGGATDTQYF,TGTGCCAGCAGCTTAGCGGGGGGGGCGACAGATACGCAGTATTTT,TRBV7-9,few,NA,TRBJ2-3
CASSSSNTGLAASPYEQYF,TGTGCCAGCAGCTCGTCGAATACGGGACTAGCGGCCTCCCCCTACGAGCAGTACTTC,TRBV11-2,once,TRBD2,TRBJ2-7
CASSMSLGPPGGQDTQYF,TGTGCCAGTAGTATGTCACTCGGTCCGCCGGGAGGCCAAGATACGCAGTATTTT,TRBV19,NA,TRBD2,TRBJ2-3
CASSPVAGGPSEQFF,TGCGCCAGCAGCCCCGTAGCGGGAGGGCCCAGTGAGCAGTTCTTC,TRBV5-1,NA,TRBD2,TRBJ2-1
CASSYSGFPPDTQYF,TGTGCCAGCAGTTACTCGGGCTTCCCGCCAGATACGCAGTATTTT,TRBV6-5,NA,NA,TRBJ2-3
CASSIPAGGGREQFF,TGTGCCAGTAGTATCCCCGCAGGGGGTGGGCGTGAGCAGTTCTTC,TRBV19,NA,TRBD1,TRBJ2-1
CASSIGTGRDNEQFF,TGTGCCAGTAGTATAGGGACAGGGAGGGACAATGAGCAGTTCTTC,TRBV19,NA,NA,TRBJ2-1
CASRDRDRNTGELFF,TGTGCCAGCAGAGACCGGGACAGGAACACCGGGGAGCTGTTTTTT,TRBV27,NA,TRBD1,TRBJ2-2
CASSYGQVEAFF,TGTGCCAGCAGTTATGGGCAGGTTGAAGCTTTCTTT,TRBV6-6,NA,NA,TRBJ1-1
CASSLALSGADSPLHF,TGTGCCAGCAGCTTAGCGCTATCGGGGGCGGATTCACCCCTCCACTTT,TRBV7-6,few,NA,TRBJ1-6
CASSVGAQSDTQYF,TGTGCCAGCAGCGTAGGGGCTCAGTCCGATACGCAGTATTTT,TRBV9,NA,NA,TRBJ2-3
CASSQGGHVTDTQYF,TGCGCCAGCAGCCAAGGGGGGCACGTCACAGATACGCAGTATTTT,TRBV4-3,NA,NA,TRBJ2-3
CASRPLGGDYGYTF,TGTGCCAGCAGGCCGTTAGGGGGCGACTATGGCTACACCTTC,TRBV6-1,NA,TRBD1,TRBJ1-2
CASSMGLAGPTDTQYF,TGCGCCAGCAGCATGGGACTAGCGGGCCCCACAGATACGCAGTATTTT,TRBV5-1,once,TRBD2,TRBJ2-3
CASSLEGLLYEQYF,TGTGCCAGCAGCTTAGAGGGGCTGCTTTACGAGCAGTACTTC,TRBV7-2,NA,NA,TRBJ2-7
CASSEIQGARKTQYF,TGCGCCAGCAGCGAGATACAGGGGGCTAGGAAGACCCAGTACTTC,TRBV5-4,NA,TRBD1,TRBJ2-5
CASSKDRYPYEQYF,TGTGCCAGCAGTAAGGACAGGTACCCCTACGAGCAGTACTTC,TRBV6-5,NA,TRBD1,TRBJ2-7
CALYGKGGETQYF,TGTGCCTTATATGGGAAGGGAGGAGAGACCCAGTACTTC,TRBV30,NA,NA,TRBJ2-5
CASSSLGFSGNTIYF,TGTGCCAGTAGTTCCCTAGGGTTCTCTGGAAACACCATATATTTT,TRBV19,many,NA,TRBJ1-3
CASSVGRSSSYEQYF,TGTGCCAGTAGTGTAGGGAGGTCGTCCTCCTACGAGCAGTACTTC,TRBV19,NA,NA,TRBJ2-7
CASSSLTSGSSETQYF,TGCGCCAGCAGCTCTCTGACTAGCGGGAGCTCAGAGACCCAGTACTTC,TRBV5-1,NA,TRBD2,TRBJ2-5
CSVVGFQSSYEQYF,TGCAGCGTTGTCGGTTTCCAGAGCTCCTACGAGCAGTACTTC,TRBV29-1,NA,NA,TRBJ2-7
CASSPASGGTHNEQFF,TGTGCCAGCAGCCCAGCGAGCGGGGGGACCCACAATGAGCAGTTCTTC,TRBV7-2,NA,TRBD2,TRBJ2-1
CASSTVAGGQDTQYF,TGCGCCAGCAGCACAGTAGCGGGGGGGCAAGATACGCAGTATTTT,TRBV5-1,NA,TRBD2,TRBJ2-3
CASRASGGYEQFF,TGTGCCAGCAGGGCTAGCGGGGGTTATGAGCAGTTCTTC,TRBV2,once,TRBD2,TRBJ2-1
CASSYSGEGTQYF,TGTGCCAGCAGTTACTCGGGGGAGGGAACGCAGTATTTT,TRBV6-5,NA,TRBD2,TRBJ2-3
CASSLEGQPQHF,TGTGCCAGCAGCTTGGAAGGTCAGCCCCAGCATTTT,TRBV5-4,few,NA,TRBJ1-5
CASSVATGGGNTIYF,TGTGCCAGCAGCGTAGCGACAGGGGGAGGAAACACCATATATTTT,TRBV7-2,NA,TRBD1,TRBJ1-3
CASSYGGTSSYNEQFF,TGTGCCAGCAGTTACGGGGGGACGTCCTCCTACAATGAGCAGTTCTTC,TRBV6-5,NA,NA,TRBJ2-1
CARPQVSWDQPQHF,TGTGCCAGGCCACAGGTCTCCTGGGATCAGCCCCAGCATTTT,TRBV19,few,NA,TRBJ1-5
CASSLGLAGGGDTQYF,TGTGCCAGCAGCTTAGGGCTAGCGGGGGGCGGGGATACGCAGTATTTT,TRBV7-2,NA,TRBD2,TRBJ2-3
CASSTPGPPLGETQYF,TGTGCCAGCAGCACCCCCGGGCCGCCCTTAGGAGAGACCCAGTACTTC,TRBV9,once,NA,TRBJ2-5
CASSTGTGYGYTF,TGTGCCAGCAGCACCGGGACAGGCTATGGCTACACCTTC,TRBV7-9,NA,TRBD1,TRBJ1-2
CASSPPTRTGGLRSGYTF,TGTGCCAGCAGCCCCCCCACTCGGACAGGGGGTTTGCGGAGTGGCTACACCTTC,TRBV7-8,medium-sized,TRBD1,TRBJ1-2
CAKTGLAGRGGNEQFF,TGTGCCAAGACGGGACTAGCGGGAAGGGGGGGCAATGAGCAGTTCTTC,TRBV2,NA,TRBD2,TRBJ2-1
CASSDHWGANTEAFF,TGTGCCAGCAGCGACCATTGGGGGGCGAACACTGAAGCTTTCTTT,TRBV6-5,NA,NA,TRBJ1-1
CASSVTGYRGRANYGYTF,TGTGCCAGCAGCGTAACGGGATACAGGGGGCGAGCTAACTATGGCTACACCTTC,TRBV9,NA,TRBD1,TRBJ1-2